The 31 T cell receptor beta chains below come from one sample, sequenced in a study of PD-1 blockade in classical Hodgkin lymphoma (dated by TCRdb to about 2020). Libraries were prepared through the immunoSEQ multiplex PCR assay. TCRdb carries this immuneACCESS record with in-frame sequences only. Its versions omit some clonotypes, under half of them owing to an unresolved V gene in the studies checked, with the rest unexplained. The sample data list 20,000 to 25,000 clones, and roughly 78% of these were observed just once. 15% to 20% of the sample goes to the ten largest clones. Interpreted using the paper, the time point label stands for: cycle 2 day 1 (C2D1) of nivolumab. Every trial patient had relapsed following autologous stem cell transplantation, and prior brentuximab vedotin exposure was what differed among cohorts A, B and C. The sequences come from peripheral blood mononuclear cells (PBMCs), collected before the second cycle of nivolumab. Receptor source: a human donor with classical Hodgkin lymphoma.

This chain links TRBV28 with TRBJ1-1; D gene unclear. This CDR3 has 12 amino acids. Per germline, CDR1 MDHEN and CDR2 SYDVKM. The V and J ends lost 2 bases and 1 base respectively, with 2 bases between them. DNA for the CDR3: TGTGCCAGCAGTTTAAGGAACACTGAAGCTTTCTTT. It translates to CASSLRNTEAFF.

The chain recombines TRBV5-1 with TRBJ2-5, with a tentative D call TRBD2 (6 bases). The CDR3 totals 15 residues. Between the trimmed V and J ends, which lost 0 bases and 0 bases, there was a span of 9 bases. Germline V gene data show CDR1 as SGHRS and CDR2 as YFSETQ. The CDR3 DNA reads TGCGCCAGCAGCTTGGCTCTAGCGTACCAAGAGACCCAGTACTTC. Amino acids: CASSLALAYQETQYF.

Here the CDR3 reads CAISSQGGESPLHF. The CDR3 nucleotides read TGTGCCATCAGTAGCCAGGGGGGAGAATCACCCCTCCACTTT. The rearrangement joins TRBV10-3 to TRBJ1-6, with 7 nucleotides matching TRBD1. CDR3 length equals 14 residues. Trimming cost V 5 bases and J 10 bases; bases outside gene matches: 8. Germline assignment: CDR1 ENHRY and CDR2 SYGVKD.

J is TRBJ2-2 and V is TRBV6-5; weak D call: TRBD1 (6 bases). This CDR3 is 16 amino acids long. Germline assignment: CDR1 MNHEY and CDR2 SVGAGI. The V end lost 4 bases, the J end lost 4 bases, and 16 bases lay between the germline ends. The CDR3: CASSSRGGGGTGELFF. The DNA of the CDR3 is TGTGCCAGCAGTTCACGAGGTGGGGGCGGCACCGGGGAGCTGTTTTTT.

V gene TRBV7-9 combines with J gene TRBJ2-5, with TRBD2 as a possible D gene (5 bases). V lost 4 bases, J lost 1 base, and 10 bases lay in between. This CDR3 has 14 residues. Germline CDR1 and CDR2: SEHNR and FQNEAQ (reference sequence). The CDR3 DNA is TGTGCCAGCAGCTCTGAGGGCCCCCAAGAGACCCAGTACTTC. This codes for CASSSEGPQETQYF.

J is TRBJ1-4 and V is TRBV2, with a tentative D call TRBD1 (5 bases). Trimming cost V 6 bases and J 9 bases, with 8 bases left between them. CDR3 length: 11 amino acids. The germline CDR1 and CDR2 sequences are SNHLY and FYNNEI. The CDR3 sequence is CASSADKKLFF. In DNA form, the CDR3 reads TGTGCCAGCAGCGCGGACAAAAAACTGTTTTTT.

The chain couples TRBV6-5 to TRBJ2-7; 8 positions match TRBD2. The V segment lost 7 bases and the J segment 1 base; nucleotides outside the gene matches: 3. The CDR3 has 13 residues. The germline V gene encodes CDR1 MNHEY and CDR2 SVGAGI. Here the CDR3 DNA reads TGTGCCAGCACCGGGACTAGGTCCTACGAGCAGTACTTC. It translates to CASTGTRSYEQYF.

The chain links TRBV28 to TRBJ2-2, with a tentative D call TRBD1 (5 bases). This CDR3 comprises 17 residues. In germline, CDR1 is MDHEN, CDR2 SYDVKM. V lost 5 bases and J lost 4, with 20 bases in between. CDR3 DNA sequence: TGTGCCAGCAGTCCAAGTGACAGATCTCTCGGCACCGGGGAGCTGTTTTTT. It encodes CASSPSDRSLGTGELFF.

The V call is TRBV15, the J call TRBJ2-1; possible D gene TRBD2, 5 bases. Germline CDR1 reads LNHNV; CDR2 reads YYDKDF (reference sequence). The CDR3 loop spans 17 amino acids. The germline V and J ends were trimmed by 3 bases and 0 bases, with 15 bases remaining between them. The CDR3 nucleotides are TGTGCCACCAGCAGTTTTGGTATAACTAGCTCCTACAATGAGCAGTTCTTC. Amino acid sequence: CATSSFGITSSYNEQFF. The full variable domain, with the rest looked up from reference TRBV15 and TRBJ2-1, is DAMVIQNPRYQVTQFGKPVTLSCSQTLNHNVMYWYQQKSSQAPKLLFHYYDKDFNNEADTPDNFQSRRPNTSFCFLDIRSPGLGDTAMYLCATSSFGITSSYNEQFFGPGTRLTVL.

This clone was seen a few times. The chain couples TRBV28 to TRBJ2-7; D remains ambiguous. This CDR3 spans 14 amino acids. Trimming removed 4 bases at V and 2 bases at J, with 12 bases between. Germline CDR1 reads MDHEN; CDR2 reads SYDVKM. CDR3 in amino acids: CASSSMTRPYEQYV. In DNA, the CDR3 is TGTGCCAGCAGTTCCATGACCCGCCCCTACGAGCAGTACGTC.

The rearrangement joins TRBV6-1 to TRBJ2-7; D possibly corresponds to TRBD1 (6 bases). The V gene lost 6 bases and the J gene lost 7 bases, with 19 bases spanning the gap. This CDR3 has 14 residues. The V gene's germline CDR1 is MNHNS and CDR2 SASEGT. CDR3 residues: CASRKDTGRQEQYV. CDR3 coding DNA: TGTGCCAGCAGGAAAGACACAGGGCGCCAGGAGCAGTACGTC.

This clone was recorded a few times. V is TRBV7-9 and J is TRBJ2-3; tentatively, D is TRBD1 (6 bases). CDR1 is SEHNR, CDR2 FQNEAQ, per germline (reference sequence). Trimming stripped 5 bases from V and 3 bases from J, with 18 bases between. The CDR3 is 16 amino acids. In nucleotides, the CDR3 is TGTGCCAGCAGCCCCCTGTCTGGGGGCGCGACAGATACGCAGTATTTT. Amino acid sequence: CASSPLSGGATDTQYF.

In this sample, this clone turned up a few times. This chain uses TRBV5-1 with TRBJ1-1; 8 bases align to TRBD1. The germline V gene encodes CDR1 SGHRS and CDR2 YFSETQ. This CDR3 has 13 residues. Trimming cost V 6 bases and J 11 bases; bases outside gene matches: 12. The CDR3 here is CASNKVGQGEAFF. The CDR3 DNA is TGCGCCAGCAACAAAGTCGGACAGGGTGAGGCTTTCTTT.

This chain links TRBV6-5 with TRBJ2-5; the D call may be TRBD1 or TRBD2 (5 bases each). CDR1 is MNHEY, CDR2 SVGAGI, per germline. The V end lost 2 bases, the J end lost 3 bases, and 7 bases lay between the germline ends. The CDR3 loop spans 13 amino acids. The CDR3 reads CASSYGTEETQYF. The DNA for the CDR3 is TGTGCCAGCAGTTACGGGACCGAAGAGACCCAGTACTTC.

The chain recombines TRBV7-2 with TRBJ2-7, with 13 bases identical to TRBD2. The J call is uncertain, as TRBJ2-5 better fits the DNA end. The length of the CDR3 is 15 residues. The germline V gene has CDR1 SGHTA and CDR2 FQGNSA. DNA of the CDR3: TGTGCCAGCAGCCGAGGGACTAGCGGGACAGAGACCCAGTACTTC. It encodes CASSRGTSGTETQYF.

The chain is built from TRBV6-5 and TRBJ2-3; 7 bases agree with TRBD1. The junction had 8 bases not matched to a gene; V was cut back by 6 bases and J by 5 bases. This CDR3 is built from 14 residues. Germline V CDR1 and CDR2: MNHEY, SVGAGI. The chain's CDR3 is CASRHRGLRDTQYF. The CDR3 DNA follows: TGTGCCAGCAGACACAGGGGTTTAAGAGATACGCAGTATTTT.

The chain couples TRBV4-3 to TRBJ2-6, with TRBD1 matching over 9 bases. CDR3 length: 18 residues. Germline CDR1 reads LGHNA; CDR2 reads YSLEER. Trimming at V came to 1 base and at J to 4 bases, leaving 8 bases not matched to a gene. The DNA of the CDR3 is TGCGCCAGCAGCCAAGCGGGACAGGGTTCGAGGGGGGCCAACGTCCTGACTTTC. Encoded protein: CASSQAGQGSRGANVLTF.

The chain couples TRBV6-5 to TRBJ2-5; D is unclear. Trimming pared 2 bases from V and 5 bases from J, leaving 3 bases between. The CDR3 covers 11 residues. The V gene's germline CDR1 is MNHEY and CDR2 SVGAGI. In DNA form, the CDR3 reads TGTGCCAGCAGTTACGAGGAGACCCAGTACTTC. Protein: CASSYEETQYF.

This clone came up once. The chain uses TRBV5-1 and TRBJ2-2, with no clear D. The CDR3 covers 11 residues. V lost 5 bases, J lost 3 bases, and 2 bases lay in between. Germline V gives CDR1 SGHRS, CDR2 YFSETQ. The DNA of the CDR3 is TGCGCCAGCAGTGACACCGGGGAGCTGTTTTTT. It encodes CASSDTGELFF.

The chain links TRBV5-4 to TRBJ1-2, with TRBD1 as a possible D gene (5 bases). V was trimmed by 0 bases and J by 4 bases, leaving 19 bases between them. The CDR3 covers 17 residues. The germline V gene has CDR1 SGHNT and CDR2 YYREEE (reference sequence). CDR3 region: CASSLGRNQGLAYGYTF. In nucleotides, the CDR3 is TGTGCCAGCAGCTTGGGTCGTAATCAGGGCCTGGCCTATGGCTACACCTTC.

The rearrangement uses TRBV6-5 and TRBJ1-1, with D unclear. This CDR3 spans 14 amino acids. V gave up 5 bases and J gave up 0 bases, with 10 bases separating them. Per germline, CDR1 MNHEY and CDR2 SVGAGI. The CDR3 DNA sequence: TGTGCCAGCAGTCTGACCGAGATGAACACTGAAGCTTTCTTT. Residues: CASSLTEMNTEAFF.

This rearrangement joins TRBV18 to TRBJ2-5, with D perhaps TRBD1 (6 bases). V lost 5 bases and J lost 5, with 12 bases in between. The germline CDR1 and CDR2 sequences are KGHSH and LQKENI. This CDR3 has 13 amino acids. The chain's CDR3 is CASSGQTYETQYF. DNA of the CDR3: TGTGCCAGCTCAGGACAGACATACGAGACCCAGTACTTC.

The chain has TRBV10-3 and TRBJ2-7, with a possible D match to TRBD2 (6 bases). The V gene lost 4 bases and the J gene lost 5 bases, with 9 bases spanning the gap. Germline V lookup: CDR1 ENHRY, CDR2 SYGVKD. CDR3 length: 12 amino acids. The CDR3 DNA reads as TGTGCCATCAGTGGTAGCGGCAACGAGCAGTACTTC. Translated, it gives CAISGSGNEQYF.

CDR3 coding DNA: TGTGCCAGCAGTTTATATCCGGGAACCCAGCCCCAGCATTTT. Protein sequence: CASSLYPGTQPQHF. The chain uses TRBV27 and TRBJ1-5; D remains ambiguous. Germline CDR1 is MNHEY and CDR2 is SMNVEV (reference sequence). There are 14 residues in the CDR3. V lost 1 base, J lost 7 bases, and 11 bases lay in between.

The CDR3 region has the DNA TGTGCCAGCAGTACGAACACCGGGGAGCTGTTTTTT. Its protein is CASSTNTGELFF. The genes are TRBV6-5 and TRBJ2-2; unclear D gene. V dropped 5 bases and J dropped 0 bases, with 1 base sitting between them. This CDR3 has 12 residues. The germline V gene has CDR1 MNHEY and CDR2 SVGAGI.

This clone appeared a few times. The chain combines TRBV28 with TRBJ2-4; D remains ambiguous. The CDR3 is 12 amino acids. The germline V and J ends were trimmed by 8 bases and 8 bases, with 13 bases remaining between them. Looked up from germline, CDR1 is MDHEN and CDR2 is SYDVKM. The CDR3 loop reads CASGAGVDIQYF. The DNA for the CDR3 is TGTGCCAGCGGCGCTGGGGTTGACATTCAGTACTTC.

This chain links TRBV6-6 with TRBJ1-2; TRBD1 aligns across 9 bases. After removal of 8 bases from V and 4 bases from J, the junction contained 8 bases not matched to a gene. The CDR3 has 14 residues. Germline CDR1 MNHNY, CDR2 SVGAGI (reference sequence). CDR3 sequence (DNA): TGTGCCAGCTTTCGGACAGGGGACTTCTATGGCTACACCTTC. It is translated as CASFRTGDFYGYTF.

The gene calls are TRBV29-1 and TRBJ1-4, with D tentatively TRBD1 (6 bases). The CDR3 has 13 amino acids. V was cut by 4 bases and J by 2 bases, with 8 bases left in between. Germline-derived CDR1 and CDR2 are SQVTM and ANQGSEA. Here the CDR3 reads CSVGQGTNEKLFF. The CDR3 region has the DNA TGCAGCGTTGGGCAGGGGACTAATGAAAAACTGTTTTTT.

In DNA, the CDR3 is TGTGCCAGCAGCCGCGGTGGTAGCGGTTACGAGCAGTACTTC. As protein: CASSRGGSGYEQYF. This chain connects TRBV7-8 to TRBJ2-7; D might be TRBD2 (6 bases). The CDR3 is 14 residues long. V dropped 5 bases and J dropped 4 bases, with 15 bases sitting between them. The germline gives CDR1 SGHVS, CDR2 FQNEAQ. Looking up the rest from reference TRBV7-8 and TRBJ2-7 gives the full variable domain: GAGVSQSPRYKVAKRGQDVALRCDPISGHVSLFWYQQALGQGPEFLTYFQNEAQLDKSGLPSDRFFAERPEGSVSTLKIQRTQQEDSAVYLCASSRGGSGYEQYFGPGTRLTVT.

CDR3 sequence: CASSIGLVPSNEQFF. CDR3 coding DNA: TGTGCCAGTAGTATAGGCCTAGTTCCTTCCAATGAGCAGTTCTTC. The rearrangement uses TRBV19 and TRBJ2-1, with D unclear. The germline gives CDR1 LNHDA, CDR2 SQIVND (reference sequence). The CDR3 length is 15 residues. Trimming shortened V by 1 base and J by 6 bases, and 13 bases separated the two germline ends.

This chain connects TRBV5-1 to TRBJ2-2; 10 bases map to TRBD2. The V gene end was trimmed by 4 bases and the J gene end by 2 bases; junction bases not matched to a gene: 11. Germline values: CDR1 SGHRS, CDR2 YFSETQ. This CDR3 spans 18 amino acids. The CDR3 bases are TGCGCCAGCAGCACCAAGAGGAGCGGGGGGGCAAACACCGGGGAGCTGTTTTTT. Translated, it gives CASSTKRSGGANTGELFF.